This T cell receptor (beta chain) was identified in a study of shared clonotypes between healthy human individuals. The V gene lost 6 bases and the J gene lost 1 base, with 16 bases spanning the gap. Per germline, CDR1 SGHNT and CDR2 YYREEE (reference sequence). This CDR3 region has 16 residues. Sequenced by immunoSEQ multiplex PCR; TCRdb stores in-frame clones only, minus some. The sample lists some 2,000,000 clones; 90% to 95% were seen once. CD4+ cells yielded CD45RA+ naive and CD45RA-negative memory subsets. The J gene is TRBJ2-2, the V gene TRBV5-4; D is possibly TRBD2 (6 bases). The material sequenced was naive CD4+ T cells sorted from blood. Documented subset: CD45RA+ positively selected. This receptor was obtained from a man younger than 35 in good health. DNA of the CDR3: TGTGCCAGCACCGAAACCACTAGCAAGAACACCGGGGAGCTGTTTTTT. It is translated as CASTETTSKNTGELFF.